The 24 T cell receptor beta chains below were found in one sample sequenced in a study of T cell repertoires in aging, cancer and after chemotherapy. Multiplex touch-down PCR with TRB-A/B primers amplified rearranged V-D-J TRB sequences. MiXCR, applied by TCRdb to the multiplex PCR reads, yields one record per CDR3 protein. The table shows some 800 distinct CDR3 sequences, with around 60% occurring only once. Peripheral blood genomic DNA, not sorted cells or RNA, was the template. Sequences were obtained from blood. The receptors come from a human donor with a blood cancer.

The chain has TRBV19 and TRBJ1-5; 9 bases match TRBD1. After removal of 3 bases from V and 0 bases from J, the junction contained 3 bases not matched to a gene. Germline V gives CDR1 LNHDA, CDR2 SQIVND (reference sequence). The CDR3 runs to 16 residues. CDR3 loop: CASSIATGGSNQPQHF. CDR3 DNA sequence: TGTGCCAGTAGTATCGCGACAGGGGGTAGCAATCAGCCCCAGCATTTT.

This clonotype is deemed medium-sized. This chain uses TRBV7-9 with TRBJ2-3; TRBD2 aligns across 7 bases. This CDR3 has 17 amino acids. Germline CDR1 is SEHNR and CDR2 is FQNEAQ (reference sequence). The V and J ends lost 1 base and 3 bases, in that order; junction bases with no gene match: 10. CDR3 nucleotide sequence: TGTGCCAGCAGCTTAGGTAGTGCGGGAGATAGGACAGATACGCAGTATTTT. Amino acids: CASSLGSAGDRTDTQYF.

Notes on this clonotype: A junction boundary mismatches the germline segment, possibly from a read error. J is TRBJ2-7 and V is TRBV6-5, with 9 positions matching TRBD1. Germline assignment: CDR1 MNHEY and CDR2 SVGAGI. This CDR3 has 15 amino acids. The CDR3 nucleotides are TGTGCCATCAGTGACAGGGGGGGAAGGTCGTCCGAGCAGTACTTC. This sequence encodes CAISDRGGRSSEQYF.

The chain carries TRBV7-6 and TRBJ2-1; D unresolved. Deletions cut 1 base from V and 12 bases from J, with 10 bases between. The CDR3 runs 12 residues. The germline V gene has CDR1 SGHVS and CDR2 FNYEAQ. CDR3 nucleotides: TGTGCCAGCAGCTTAGTGGGTGGGTCGCAGTTCTTC. This gives the protein CASSLVGGSQFF. The entire variable domain, with the rest obtained from reference TRBV7-6 and TRBJ2-1, is as follows: GAGVSQSPRYKVTKRGQDVALRCDPISGHVSLYWYRQALGQGPEFLTYFNYEAQQDKSGLPNDRFSAERPEGSISTLTIQRTEQRDSAMYRCASSLVGGSQFFGPGTRLTVL.

The rearrangement uses TRBV12-3 or TRBV12-4 and TRBJ2-7, with 11 bases aligning to TRBD1. V was pared by 5 bases and J by 3 bases, with 6 bases of the junction left unmatched. The CDR3 loop spans 15 amino acids. This chain's CDR3 is CASSEGTGGDYEQYF. CDR3 bases: TGTGCCAGCAGTGAAGGGACAGGGGGAGACTACGAGCAGTACTTC.

The chain couples TRBV12-3 or TRBV12-4 to TRBJ2-5; 7 bases are a match to TRBD1. The V and J ends lost 6 bases and 5 bases, in that order; junction bases with no gene match: 6. This CDR3 has 13 residues. For the CDR3, the DNA is TGTGCCAGCAGCGGACAGGTATGGGAGACCCAGTACTTC. This codes for CASSGQVWETQYF.

The chain employs TRBV24-1 and TRBJ2-7, with 11 bases matching TRBD2. This CDR3 has 16 residues. Germline V lookup: CDR1 KGHDR, CDR2 SFDVKD. J gave up 7 bases and V 4 bases, and 11 bases lay outside the gene matches. Here the CDR3 DNA reads TGTGCCACCAGTGACGCACTAGCGGGAGACTACAATGAGCAGTACTTC. Its protein is CATSDALAGDYNEQYF.

This clonotype is classed as medium-sized. The chain is built from TRBV27 and TRBJ1-1; D unresolved. This CDR3 comprises 12 residues. Germline V gene data show CDR1 as MNHEY and CDR2 as SMNVEV (reference sequence). Trimming removed 4 bases at V and 7 bases at J, with 10 bases between. The CDR3 is CASSYRAGEAFF. CDR3 coding DNA: TGTGCCAGCAGTTATCGGGCAGGTGAAGCTTTCTTT.

This clonotype has just one count. The chain has TRBV5-5 and TRBJ2-5; no definite D call. Looked up from germline, CDR1 is SGHKS and CDR2 is YYEKEE (reference sequence). This CDR3 contains 11 residues. Trimming removed 5 bases at V and 5 bases at J, with 7 bases between. In DNA form, the CDR3 reads TGTGCCAGCAGTAAGAGGGAGACCCAGTACTTC. This gives the protein CASSKRETQYF.

The chain employs TRBV7-9 and TRBJ2-2; TRBD1 agrees at 8 bases. This CDR3 is 14 amino acids long. Trimming at V came to 6 bases and at J to 7 bases, leaving 7 bases not matched to a gene. From germline, CDR1 is SEHNR and CDR2 FQNEAQ (reference sequence). CDR3 bases: TGTGCCAGCAGTTCAGGACAGGGTAGCGGGGAGCTGTTTTTT. Its translation is CASSSGQGSGELFF.

The chain combines TRBV6-4 with TRBJ2-3; 9 nucleotides line up with TRBD2. The CDR3 is 15 residues long. Germline loops: CDR1 MRHNA, CDR2 SNTAGT. V dropped 3 bases and J dropped 2; count of bases not matched to a gene: 3. CDR3: CASSEGGRATDTQYF. CDR3 sequence (DNA): TGTGCCAGCAGTGAAGGCGGGAGGGCCACAGATACGCAGTATTTT.

This clonotype has only a few counts. The V and J genes are TRBV28 and TRBJ1-1, with no clear D. Deletions cut 6 bases from V and 1 base from J, with 9 bases between. The CDR3 runs 13 residues. Germline V gene data show CDR1 as MDHEN and CDR2 as SYDVKM. CDR3 in DNA: TGTGCCAGCAGCCTTACACCGAACACTGAAGCTTTCTTT. Its translation is CASSLTPNTEAFF.

In its sample, this clonotype is large. J is TRBJ2-2 and V is TRBV6-2 or TRBV6-3; 8 nucleotides agree with TRBD2. V trimming: 4 bases; J trimming: 7 bases; junction bases outside the gene matches: 8. CDR3 length: 15 amino acids. Germline V lookup: CDR1 MNHEY, CDR2 SVGEGT. In DNA form, the CDR3 reads TGTGCCAGCAGTTCCGGGAGGGCCTGGGGCGGGGAGCTGTTTTTT. Its translation is CASSSGRAWGGELFF.

Sample share makes this clonotype large (0.1 to 1%). The chain uses TRBV27 and TRBJ2-1, with 8 bases identical to TRBD2. The CDR3 covers 15 residues. The ends lost 6 bases at V and 0 bases at J; junction bases unmatched: 4. Per germline, CDR1 MNHEY and CDR2 SMNVEV (reference sequence). CDR3 sequence: CASRLSGSSYNEQFF. The CDR3 DNA reads as TGTGCCAGCAGACTGAGCGGGAGCTCCTACAATGAGCAGTTCTTC.

DNA of the CDR3: TGTGCCAGCAGTTACGTGCAGGGGGGATCCTACGAGCAGTACTTC. Translated, it gives CASSYVQGGSYEQYF. The rearrangement uses TRBV27 and TRBJ2-7; TRBD1 is a possible D gene (7 bases). V gave up 4 bases and J gave up 1 base, with 14 bases separating them. The CDR3 has 15 residues. Germline-derived CDR1 and CDR2 are MNHEY and SMNVEV (reference sequence).

This clonotype ranks as large. The chain couples TRBV12-3 or TRBV12-4 to TRBJ2-1; the match to TRBD1 covers 8 bases. This CDR3 region has 15 residues. V lost 4 bases and J lost 4; bases outside the gene matches: 6. CDR3: CASSSGGSGYNEQFF. In DNA form, the CDR3 reads TGTGCCAGCAGTTCAGGGGGCTCCGGATACAATGAGCAGTTCTTC.

By its share, this clonotype is medium-sized (0.01 to 0.1%). The V call is TRBV20-1, the J call TRBJ1-5; the D gene is possibly TRBD1 (6 bases). Germline assignment: CDR1 DFQATT and CDR2 SNEGSKA (reference sequence). V was trimmed by 4 bases and J by 6 bases, leaving 16 bases between them. This CDR3 region has 14 residues. The CDR3 region is CSAKEGGASQPQHF. The CDR3, as DNA: TGCAGTGCTAAGGAGGGGGGCGCGAGTCAGCCCCAGCATTTT.

This clonotype is large. This chain connects TRBV24-1 to TRBJ1-5; possibly TRBD1 for D (6 bases). Trimming removed 4 bases at V and 6 bases at J, with 12 bases between. CDR3 length: 14 residues. CDR1 is KGHDR, CDR2 SFDVKD, per germline. The chain's CDR3 is CATSDSGQSQPQHF. The CDR3 DNA sequence: TGTGCCACCAGTGACTCTGGACAGTCTCAGCCCCAGCATTTT.

This chain links TRBV7-9 with TRBJ2-1; D is undetermined. The germline V gene has CDR1 SEHNR and CDR2 FQNEAQ (reference sequence). V gave up 7 bases and J gave up 0 bases, with 10 bases separating them. The length of the CDR3 is 14 residues. The CDR3 DNA sequence: TGTGCCAGCACTGCGACGAGCTCCTACAATGAGCAGTTCTTC. As protein: CASTATSSYNEQFF.

This clonotype was seen a few times. V usage is TRBV20-1 and J usage is TRBJ2-3; TRBD2 agrees at 10 bases. Germline lookup yields CDR1 DFQATT and CDR2 SNEGSKA (reference sequence). The CDR3 runs to 13 residues. CDR3 DNA: TGCGGAGGACTAGCGGCTAGCACAGATACGCAGTATTTT. Translating gives CGGLAASTDTQYF.

The rearrangement uses TRBV12-3 or TRBV12-4 and TRBJ2-3; D is uncertain. This CDR3 contains 15 residues. Trimming took off 2 bases at V and 4 bases at J, with 13 bases between the two ends. CDR3 sequence: CASSLRATKADTQYF. DNA of the CDR3: TGTGCCAGCAGTTTAAGGGCTACCAAGGCAGATACGCAGTATTTT.

This clonotype is labeled as medium-sized. The chain combines TRBV7-2 with TRBJ2-3; 9 bases are a match to TRBD2. Germline-derived CDR1 and CDR2 are SGHTA and FQGNSA. The CDR3 length is 15 residues. V was clipped by 4 bases and J by 2 bases; unmatched bases: 4. The CDR3: CASSSLAGATDTQYF. The DNA of the CDR3 is TGTGCCAGCAGCTCCTTAGCGGGAGCCACAGATACGCAGTATTTT.

V is TRBV15 and J is TRBJ2-2, with TRBD2 identical over 7 bases. J was trimmed by 6 bases and V by 8 bases; bases with no gene match: 6. The CDR3 extends over 13 amino acids. Per the germline V gene, CDR1 is LNHNV and CDR2 is YYDKDF (reference sequence). The CDR3 sequence is CATGTTSPGELFF. The CDR3 DNA follows: TGTGCCACCGGGACTACCAGTCCCGGGGAGCTGTTTTTT.

Sample share makes this clonotype large. The chain recombines TRBV6-2 or TRBV6-3 with TRBJ2-1, with D possibly being TRBD1 (7 bases). This CDR3 is built from 16 residues. V lost 2 bases and J 2 bases, leaving 13 bases between the germline ends. CDR1 and CDR2 from the germline V gene are MNHEY and SVGEGT. CDR3 sequence (DNA): TGTGCCAGCAGTTACGTGCAGGGGGGAACCTACAATGAGCAGTTCTTC. Protein: CASSYVQGGTYNEQFF.